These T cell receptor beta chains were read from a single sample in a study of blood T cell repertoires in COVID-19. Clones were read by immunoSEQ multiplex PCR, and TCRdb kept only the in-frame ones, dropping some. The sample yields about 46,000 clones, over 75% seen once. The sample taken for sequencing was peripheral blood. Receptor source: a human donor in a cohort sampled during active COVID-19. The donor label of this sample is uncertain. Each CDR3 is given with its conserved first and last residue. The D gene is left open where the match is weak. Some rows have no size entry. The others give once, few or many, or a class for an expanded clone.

cdr3_aa: CASSSGATGPPEAFF
cdr3_nt: TGTGCCAGCAGCTCTGGGGCGACAGGGCCCCCTGAAGCTTTCTTT
clone_size: few
v_call: TRBV5-4
j_call: TRBJ1-1
d_call: TRBD1

cdr3_aa: CASTGSLQPQHF
cdr3_nt: TGTGCCAGCACCGGGAGCCTCCAGCCCCAGCATTTT
clone_size: once
v_call: TRBV28
j_call: TRBJ1-5
d_call: .

cdr3_aa: CASSPSQGFQETQYF
cdr3_nt: TGTGCCAGCTCACCGTCACAGGGTTTTCAAGAGACCCAGTACTTC
clone_size: .
v_call: TRBV18
j_call: TRBJ2-5
d_call: .

cdr3_aa: CASSQEGKGGGETQYF
cdr3_nt: TGCGCCAGCAGCCAAGAGGGAAAGGGAGGGGGGGAGACCCAGTACTTC
clone_size: .
v_call: TRBV4-3
j_call: TRBJ2-5
d_call: .

cdr3_aa: CASSGGLRLLDNSPLHF
cdr3_nt: TGTGCCAGCAGTGGAGGATTGAGATTGTTGGATAATTCACCCCTCCACTTT
clone_size: .
v_call: TRBV6-1
j_call: TRBJ1-6
d_call: .

cdr3_aa: CASSFGNPDGNTIYF
cdr3_nt: TGTGCCAGCAGCTTCGGGAATCCCGACGGAAACACCATATATTTT
clone_size: .
v_call: TRBV7-2
j_call: TRBJ1-3
d_call: .

cdr3_aa: CASSPYSRDEQYF
cdr3_nt: TGTGCCAGCTCACCCTATAGTCGGGACGAGCAGTACTTC
clone_size: .
v_call: TRBV18
j_call: TRBJ2-7
d_call: .

cdr3_aa: CASSYSRGAEAFF
cdr3_nt: TGTGCCAGCAGTTACAGTCGGGGGGCTGAAGCTTTCTTT
clone_size: .
v_call: TRBV6-6
j_call: TRBJ1-1
d_call: .

cdr3_aa: CASSATAGSLAKNIQYF
cdr3_nt: TGTGCCAGCAGTGCAACTGCCGGGTCCCTAGCCAAAAACATTCAGTACTTC
clone_size: .
v_call: TRBV2
j_call: TRBJ2-4
d_call: .

cdr3_aa: CASSENFSPLHF
cdr3_nt: TGTGCCAGCAGTGAAAACTTTTCACCCCTCCACTTT
clone_size: .
v_call: TRBV25-1
j_call: TRBJ1-6
d_call: .

cdr3_aa: CASIGMWTGYGMNTEAFF
cdr3_nt: TGTGCCAGCATCGGTATGTGGACAGGGTACGGGATGAACACTGAAGCTTTCTTT
clone_size: few
v_call: TRBV2
j_call: TRBJ1-1
d_call: TRBD1

cdr3_aa: CATISSGSYNEQFF
cdr3_nt: TGTGCCACCATTTCTAGCGGGTCATACAATGAGCAGTTCTTC
clone_size: .
v_call: TRBV6-6
j_call: TRBJ2-1
d_call: TRBD2

cdr3_aa: CASSGGGDLRGQFF
cdr3_nt: TGTGCCAGCAGCGGGGGTGGGGACTTGAGAGGCCAGTTCTTC
clone_size: .
v_call: TRBV9
j_call: TRBJ2-1
d_call: .

cdr3_aa: CASSDSTWTGVNGNQPQHF
cdr3_nt: TGTGCCAGCAGTGACTCGACATGGACAGGGGTGAACGGCAATCAGCCCCAGCATTTT
clone_size: .
v_call: TRBV6-4
j_call: TRBJ1-5
d_call: TRBD1

cdr3_aa: CASSSAGDLYEQYF
cdr3_nt: TGTGCCAGCAGCTCCGCAGGGGACCTCTACGAGCAGTACTTC
clone_size: .
v_call: TRBV7-9
j_call: TRBJ2-7
d_call: .

cdr3_aa: CASSERGGGQPQHF
cdr3_nt: TGTGCCAGCAGTGAAAGAGGGGGCGGTCAGCCCCAGCATTTT
clone_size: .
v_call: TRBV6-1
j_call: TRBJ1-5
d_call: TRBD1

cdr3_aa: CASSGTSDGNIQYF
cdr3_nt: TGTGCCAGCAGCGGGACTAGCGATGGAAACATTCAGTACTTC
clone_size: .
v_call: TRBV7-8
j_call: TRBJ2-4
d_call: TRBD2

cdr3_aa: CASSGDTMNTEAFF
cdr3_nt: TGTGCCAGCAGTGGGGACACTATGAACACTGAAGCTTTCTTT
clone_size: .
v_call: TRBV2
j_call: TRBJ1-1
d_call: .

cdr3_aa: CASSFSGGANEQFF
cdr3_nt: TGTGCCAGCAGCTTCTCCGGGGGGGCCAATGAGCAGTTCTTC
clone_size: .
v_call: TRBV5-4
j_call: TRBJ2-1
d_call: TRBD2

cdr3_aa: CASSQDFSGGYSYNSPLHF
cdr3_nt: TGTGCCAGCAGCCAAGATTTTTCAGGGGGTTACTCCTATAATTCACCCCTCCACTTT
clone_size: .
v_call: TRBV4-2
j_call: TRBJ1-6
d_call: TRBD1

cdr3_aa: CASSYSDRFRGDEQFF
cdr3_nt: TGTGCCAGCAGTTACTCCGATCGTTTTCGGGGGGATGAGCAGTTCTTC
clone_size: once
v_call: TRBV6-6
j_call: TRBJ2-1
d_call: TRBD2

cdr3_aa: CAISPGTSGTYEQYF
cdr3_nt: TGTGCCATCAGTCCCGGGACTAGCGGAACCTACGAGCAGTACTTC
clone_size: .
v_call: TRBV10-3
j_call: TRBJ2-7
d_call: TRBD2

cdr3_aa: CASSLDNTWGGQPQHF
cdr3_nt: TGTGCCAGCAGCTTGGATAATACATGGGGGGGGCAGCCCCAGCATTTT
clone_size: .
v_call: TRBV5-8
j_call: TRBJ1-5
d_call: .

cdr3_aa: CASSVAERRTDTQYF
cdr3_nt: TGTGCCAGCAGCGTAGCGGAGAGGCGCACAGATACGCAGTATTTT
clone_size: once
v_call: TRBV9
j_call: TRBJ2-3
d_call: .

cdr3_aa: CASSQDRKALGARETQYF
cdr3_nt: TGTGCCAGCAGCCAAGATCGAAAGGCTTTGGGGGCGAGAGAGACCCAGTACTTC
clone_size: .
v_call: TRBV14
j_call: TRBJ2-5
d_call: .

cdr3_aa: CASSLDRRAQYF
cdr3_nt: TGTGCCAGCAGCTTAGATCGGAGGGCGCAGTATTTT
clone_size: few
v_call: TRBV11-2
j_call: TRBJ2-3
d_call: .

cdr3_aa: CASSLTGGTDTQYF
cdr3_nt: TGTGCCAGCAGCTTGACGGGAGGCACAGATACGCAGTATTTT
clone_size: .
v_call: TRBV9
j_call: TRBJ2-3
d_call: .

cdr3_aa: CASSGPREGQGSSPLHF
cdr3_nt: TGTGCCAGCAGTGGGCCTCGGGAGGGACAGGGGAGTTCACCCCTCCACTTT
clone_size: .
v_call: TRBV6-4
j_call: TRBJ1-6
d_call: TRBD1